This T cell receptor (beta chain) was sequenced during a study of blood T cell repertoires in COVID-19. Study as a whole: Samples came from the United States, Italy and Spain, spanning acute and convalescent COVID-19. T cells, B-cell-depleted T cells, or PBMCs provided the cDNA or gDNA that served as material.

Participants' reported clinical history set cohort assignment. The V gene lost 2 bases and the J gene lost 5 bases, with 14 bases spanning the gap. From germline, CDR1 is KGHSH and CDR2 LQKENI. CDR3 length equals 15 residues. Original methodology: Amplification from reference gene primers served as the basis for estimated nucleated cell counts. Data came from immunoSEQ multiplex PCR; TCRdb stores just in-frame clones and leaves some out. That table supplies the V and J calls and clone size; D and trimming were determined from the DNA. The sample consists of fewer than 300,000 clones, approximately 92% of them appearing once.

This chain uses TRBV18 with TRBJ2-3; D possibly corresponds to TRBD2 (5 bases). The specimen sequenced was PBMCs or T cells enriched from blood (not recorded which). The TCR was taken from a woman in her twenties or thirties who had recovered from COVID-19. Here the CDR3 DNA reads TGTGCCAGCTCACCAAAAAGGGAGCCAGGAGATACGCAGTATTTT. It translates to CASSPKREPGDTQYF. Drawing the rest from reference TRBV18 and TRBJ2-3, the complete variable domain is NAGVMQNPRHLVRRRGQEARLRCSPMKGHSHVYWYRQLPEEGLKFMVYLQKENIIDESGMPKERFSAEFPKEGPSILRIQQVVRGDSAAYFCASSPKREPGDTQYFGPGTRLTVL.